The clone carrying this T cell receptor beta chain was seen only a few times. CDR3 length equals 14 residues. With 4 bases removed from V and 0 bases from J, the gap between germline ends came to 9 bases. Germline loops: CDR1 MNHEY, CDR2 SVGAGI. These data originate in a study of blood T cell repertoires in COVID-19. Enrollment of patients from Seattle took place during active infection, with longitudinal follow-up. Measured with immunoSEQ multiplex PCR; TCRdb has only the in-frame clones, and not every one. The data show approximately 58,000 clones, approximately 78% seen once. The sequence was collected from a man in his 60s with COVID-19, enrolled during active disease. The rearrangement joins TRBV6-5 to TRBJ1-1, with D hard to call. The sample consisted of peripheral blood. DNA for the CDR3: TGTGCCAGCAGTTCATACATCCTGAACACTGAAGCTTTCTTT. Its translation is CASSSYILNTEAFF.